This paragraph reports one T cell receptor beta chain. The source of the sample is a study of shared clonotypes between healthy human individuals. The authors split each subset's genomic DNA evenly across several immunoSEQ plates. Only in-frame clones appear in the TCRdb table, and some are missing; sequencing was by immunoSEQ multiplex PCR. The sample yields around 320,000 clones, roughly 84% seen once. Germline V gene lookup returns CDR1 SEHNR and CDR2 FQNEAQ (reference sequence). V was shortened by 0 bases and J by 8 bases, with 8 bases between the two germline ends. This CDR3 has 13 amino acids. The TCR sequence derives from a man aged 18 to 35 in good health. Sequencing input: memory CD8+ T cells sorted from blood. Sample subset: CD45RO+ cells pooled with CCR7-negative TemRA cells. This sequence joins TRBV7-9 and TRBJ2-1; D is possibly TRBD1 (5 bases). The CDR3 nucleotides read TGTGCCAGCAGCTTAGCGATACAGGATGAGCAGTTCTTC. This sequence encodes CASSLAIQDEQFF.